This T cell receptor (beta chain) appears in the sequencing data of a study of blood T cell repertoires in COVID-19. Study background: Acute-phase and convalescent COVID-19 samples originated in the United States, Italy and Spain. In each case, the material was cDNA or gDNA derived from T cells, B-cell-depleted T cells, or PBMCs.

Authors' processing steps: Cell counts per sample came from amplifying reference gene primers. The data were produced by immunoSEQ multiplex PCR, yet TCRdb's version contains in-frame clones alone and is incomplete. That table is the source of V, J and clone size, and D and trimming were worked out from the DNA. The data contain 70,000 to 95,000 clones, 88% of them seen just once; the ten biggest clones take up about 7%. Germline-derived CDR1 and CDR2 are MNHEY and SVGEGT. CDR3 size: 16 residues. Trimming cost V 2 bases and J 0 bases; bases outside gene matches: 6. The chain recombines TRBV6-2 or TRBV6-3 with TRBJ1-1, with TRBD1 matching over 7 bases. The sequencing input was peripheral blood. This TCR was sampled from a man between 65 and 85 years old with acute or convalescent COVID-19. The DNA for the CDR3 is TGTGCCAGCAGTTACCACACGGGACAGTTGAACACTGAAGCTTTCTTT. Amino acid sequence: CASSYHTGQLNTEAFF.